Reported below is one T cell receptor (beta chain). With 5 bases removed from V and 6 bases from J, the gap between germline ends came to 17 bases. The CDR3 is 15 residues long. Germline lookup yields CDR1 LNHDA and CDR2 SQIVND (reference sequence). This entry belongs to a study of blood T cell repertoires in COVID-19. Study-level information: From the United States, Italy and Spain came samples of acute and convalescent COVID-19. From T cells, B-cell-depleted T cells, or PBMCs came the material, which was cDNA or gDNA.

Sequencing was performed with immunoSEQ multiplex PCR; in TCRdb, only in-frame clones are kept and a portion is missing. The data contain about 480,000 clones, about 85% of them singletons. Enrolled through a virtual design, the participants were between roughly 18 and 90 years of age and came from roughly 22 US areas. Donors were grouped by their self-reported clinical history. The chain is built from TRBV19 and TRBJ2-1; tentative D call: TRBD1 (6 bases). The TCR originated in a woman younger than 30 with acute COVID-19. The sequenced sample was PBMCs or T cells enriched from blood (not recorded which). The CDR3 loop is CASSPRGSGGNEQFF. In DNA, the CDR3 is TGTGCCAGTAGTCCCAGGGGAAGTGGGGGCAATGAGCAGTTCTTC.